The rows below give T cell receptor beta chains drawn from one sample of a study of OX40 agonist ivuxolimab in advanced cancers. Here immunoSEQ multiplex PCR was the method, and the copy in TCRdb shows in-frame clones only, minus some. The table lists over 15,000 clones, 80% to 90% of them singletons. The material sequenced was CD4+ or CD8+ T cells sorted from blood, taken in a trial of the OX40 agonist ivuxolimab. These receptor sequences come from an adult with an advanced solid tumor such as melanoma, head and neck, liver or kidney cancer. Both conserved end residues are part of each CDR3. The D gene is left open where the match is weak. Only some rows state a clone size, as once, few, many or a class for expanded clones.

>TRBD1|17|.|TRBJ1-2|TRBV28
TGTGCCAGCAGTTCTAATAAATTTAACAGGGGTTACTATGGCTACACCTTC
CASSSNKFNRGYYGYTF
>TRBD1|13|.|TRBJ2-7|TRBV27
TGTGCCAGCAGGGACAGGGCCGCCTACGAGCAGTACTTC
CASRDRAAYEQYF
>.|15|.|TRBJ1-5|TRBV15
TGTGCCACCACCCCGGATTTCGGCGGCAATCAGCCCCAGCATTTT
CATTPDFGGNQPQHF
>TRBD1|13|.|TRBJ1-4|TRBV6-1
TGTGCCAGCAGTGCAACAGGGGCCCCGGGGCTGTTTTTT
CASSATGAPGLFF
>TRBD1|14|medium-sized|TRBJ2-7|TRBV5-1
TGCGCCAGCAGCTCGGAGGACAGGGGCTACGAGCAGTACTTC
CASSSEDRGYEQYF
>.|13|.|TRBJ1-6|TRBV9
TGTGCCAGCAGCGAGGACCAGGATACACCCCTCCACTTT
CASSEDQDTPLHF
>.|13|medium-sized|TRBJ1-5|TRBV6-1
TGTGCCACCGTCCGCGGGGGCAATCAGCCCCAGCATTTT
CATVRGGNQPQHF
>TRBD1|16|.|TRBJ1-6|TRBV27
TGTGCCAGCAGCGGGGACAGGAGACTACCCAATTCACCCCTCCACTTT
CASSGDRRLPNSPLHF
>.|13|.|TRBJ1-1|TRBV5-6
TGTGCCAGCACCCTGGGAGGGGCAACTGAAGCTTTCTTT
CASTLGGATEAFF
>TRBD1|20|.|TRBJ2-6|TRBV27
TGTGCCAGCAGTTACGGACAGGGGGGACTGATTGCCTCTGGGGCCAACGTCCTGACTTTC
CASSYGQGGLIASGANVLTF
>.|15|.|TRBJ1-4|TRBV30
TGTGCCTGGAGTACCCAGGACAGCCTTAATGAAAAACTGTTTTTT
CAWSTQDSLNEKLFF
>.|13|.|TRBJ2-7|TRBV7-3
TGTGCCAGCACCGAATCGGACCCCTACGAGCAGTACTTC
CASTESDPYEQYF
>.|14|.|TRBJ2-1|TRBV9
TGTGCCAGCAGCGAGGGTCCCGGGAGTCGGGAGCAGTTCTTC
CASSEGPGSREQFF
>.|14|.|TRBJ2-7|TRBV7-2
TGTGCCAGCAGCCCCGTCGGGTCCTACTACGAGCAGTACTTC
CASSPVGSYYEQYF
>.|12|.|TRBJ1-2|TRBV7-9
TGTGCCAGCAGCTTAGAAAGCTATGGCTACACCTTC
CASSLESYGYTF
>.|15|.|TRBJ1-3|TRBV30
TGTGCCTGGAGTGTTGGGACAAGCTCTGGAAACACCATATATTTT
CAWSVGTSSGNTIYF
>.|16|medium-sized|TRBJ2-7|TRBV28
TGTGCCAGCCAAGAGGGGCGGACTAAAATTACCTACGAGCAGTACTTC
CASQEGRTKITYEQYF
>.|12|once|TRBJ2-7|TRBV4-1
TGCGCCAGCAGCCGTGGGTCCTACGAGCAGTACTTC
CASSRGSYEQYF
>.|18|.|TRBJ2-1|TRBV28
TGTGCCAGCAGTTTATCCCGCCCCCCGGGACCCCACCTCAGTGAGCAGTTCTTC
CASSLSRPPGPHLSEQFF
>.|14|.|TRBJ1-4|TRBV28
TGTGCCAGCAGTTTTGGACCAGGAGGGGAAAAACTGTTTTTT
CASSFGPGGEKLFF
>.|13|.|TRBJ1-5|TRBV9
TGTGCCAGCAGCGTAGGAGGGGTTCAGCCCCAGCATTTT
CASSVGGVQPQHF
>TRBD2|15|once|TRBJ2-7|TRBV7-8
TGTGCCAGCAACTCGGGACTAGCGGGAGGTTACGAGCAGTACTTC
CASNSGLAGGYEQYF
>.|9|.|TRBJ1-2|TRBV29-1
TGCAGCGCCCTGCTGGACAGCTTCTTC
CSALLDSFF
>TRBD1|15|once|TRBJ2-5|TRBV7-6
TGTGCCAGCAGCTTATGGACAGGGGCCCCGGAGACCCAGTACTTC
CASSLWTGAPETQYF
>TRBD1|17|.|TRBJ1-1|TRBV11-1
TGTGCCAGCAGCTTATCAGGGGACAGGAACATGAACACTGAAGCTTTCTTT
CASSLSGDRNMNTEAFF
>.|15|.|TRBJ2-1|TRBV5-1
TGCGCCAGCAGCTTGCTCAGGAGCTCCTACAATGAGCAGTTCTTC
CASSLLRSSYNEQFF
>.|13|.|TRBJ2-7|TRBV29-1
TGCAGCAGCCGGTCGGCAGGCTCCTACGAGCAGTACTTC
CSSRSAGSYEQYF
>.|13|once|TRBJ1-2|TRBV19
TGTGCCAGTAGTATTACAGATAACTATGGCTACACCTTC
CASSITDNYGYTF
>.|13|.|TRBJ1-1|TRBV6-5
TGTGCCAGCAGTTACTTTGGGTCCACTGAAGCTTTCTTT
CASSYFGSTEAFF
>.|13|.|TRBJ2-7|TRBV27
TGTGCCAGCAGTTGGCAGGGTTTGCGGGAGCAGTACTTC
CASSWQGLREQYF
>TRBD1|16|.|TRBJ1-2|TRBV6-1
TGTGCCAGCAGTGAACGTGTAAGAGACAGGGTCTATGGCTACACCTTC
CASSERVRDRVYGYTF
>.|17|.|TRBJ2-2|TRBV11-2
TGTGCCAGCAGCTTTGGGCCAGGGATTGCGATCACCGGGGAGCTGTTTTTT
CASSFGPGIAITGELFF
>.|13|.|TRBJ2-1|TRBV7-6
TGTGCCAGCAGCCTGCGACTATTCGATGAGCAGTTCTTC
CASSLRLFDEQFF
>.|14|.|TRBJ2-7|TRBV7-3
TGTGCCAGCAGTTCCACAGGTGGGCCCTACGAGCAGTACTTC
CASSSTGGPYEQYF
>.|13|.|TRBJ1-2|TRBV19
TGTGCCAGTAGTACAGGGTCATCCTATGGCTACACCTTC
CASSTGSSYGYTF
>.|16|.|TRBJ1-2|TRBV29-1
TGCAGCGTGACGGACAGTGCGGTGCTTGGAGGCCGTGGCTACACCTTC
CSVTDSAVLGGRGYTF
>.|13|.|TRBJ2-3|TRBV29-1
TGCAGCGCAGACTCCCAGGGAACAGATACGCAGTATTTT
CSADSQGTDTQYF
>.|16|.|TRBJ2-3|TRBV13
TGTGCCAGCAGCTTAGCGGCCAGGGTAAGCACAGATACGCAGTATTTT
CASSLAARVSTDTQYF
>.|16|few|TRBJ2-3|TRBV7-3
TGTGCCAGCAGCTTAGGGGCAGGGGCTAGCACAGATACGCAGTATTTT
CASSLGAGASTDTQYF
>.|14|.|TRBJ2-3|TRBV6-5
TGTGCCAGCAGTTACACAAACGGAAGAGATACGCAGTATTTT
CASSYTNGRDTQYF
>.|13|.|TRBJ2-1|TRBV9
TGTGCCAGCAGCGTAGGAGCTTACAATGAGCAGTTCTTC
CASSVGAYNEQFF
>.|14|.|TRBJ2-7|TRBV9
TGTGCCAGCAGCCCCGGACACCTCTCCTACGAGCAGTACTTC
CASSPGHLSYEQYF
>.|16|.|TRBJ2-7|TRBV18
TGTGCCAGCTCACTGGGGGGGACAGGAGACTTCTACGAGCAGTACTTC
CASSLGGTGDFYEQYF
>.|12|.|TRBJ1-4|TRBV2
TGTGCCAGCAGCCTAATTAATGAAAAACTGTTTTTT
CASSLINEKLFF
>TRBD1|14|.|TRBJ2-7|TRBV9
TGTGCCAGCAGCGTAGGGACAGGGAACTACGAGCAGTACTTC
CASSVGTGNYEQYF
>.|13|few|TRBJ1-1|TRBV30
TGTGCCTGGAGTCGATCAGGAAGTACTGAAGCTTTCTTT
CAWSRSGSTEAFF
>.|15|.|TRBJ1-5|TRBV6-1
TGTGCCAGCAGGGGGGAGCTTTATAGCAATCAGCCCCAGCATTTT
CASRGELYSNQPQHF
>TRBD1|16|.|TRBJ2-2|TRBV7-9
TGTGCCAGCAGCTTAGAACAGGGGGCGGTCACCGGGGAGCTGTTTTTT
CASSLEQGAVTGELFF
>TRBD2|17|.|TRBJ2-1|TRBV9
TGTGCCAGCAGCGTACAACCGAAAAGCGGGAGTTACAATGAGCAGTTCTTC
CASSVQPKSGSYNEQFF
>.|15|.|TRBJ2-7|TRBV15
TGTGCCACCAGCAGAGATTTGGCCCGGACCTACGAGCAGTACTTC
CATSRDLARTYEQYF
>TRBD2|16|.|TRBJ2-1|TRBV7-8
TGTGCCAGCAGCTTAGCCCGGACTAGCGGGAGTTATGAGCAGTTCTTC
CASSLARTSGSYEQFF
>TRBD1|14|few|TRBJ2-7|TRBV11-2
TGTGCCAGCAGCTTAGGTGGGACAGCAGGGGAGCAGTACTTC
CASSLGGTAGEQYF
>.|17|.|TRBJ2-7|TRBV10-3
TGTGCCATCAGTGAGTCGGTTAGGGGACACAACTCCTACGAGCAGTACTTC
CAISESVRGHNSYEQYF
>.|15|.|TRBJ2-7|TRBV4-2
TGTGCCAGCAGCCAAGAGTCCCCAGCCTCCTACGAGCAGTACTTC
CASSQESPASYEQYF